The clone carrying this TCR beta chain was detected many times. Its antigen is still unknown. The data were taken from a study of Graves' ophthalmopathy and Graves' hyperthyroidism. Background on the study: The collection of peripheral blood took place at initial diagnosis, before any treatment.

PBMCs came from less than 12 ml of fresh peripheral blood. The CDR3 totals 17 residues. Trimming took off 0 bases at V and 2 bases at J, with 14 bases between the two ends. Germline assignment: CDR1 MGHRA and CDR2 YSYEKL. General study findings and limits: Ophthalmopathy versus stable hyperthyroidism: 13-signature model gave less than 90% sensitivity, roughly 81% specificity.

From RNA, the CDR3 regions of TCR beta chains were amplified and sequenced. RT-PCR in the first round used HTBI primers; a second-round multiplex PCR followed. TCRdb fed the multiplex PCR reads into MiXCR, producing one record per CDR3 protein. The sample lists about 210,000 distinct CDR3 sequences; 29% were seen once. This rearrangement joins TRBV4-1 to TRBJ1-5; D gene ambiguous. The receptor was isolated from a man in his fifties with Graves' ophthalmopathy. Input material: peripheral blood. CDR3 nucleotide sequence: TGCGCCAGCAGCCAAGATCACAGCCGGCCGGGCAATCAGCCCCAGCATTTT. Its protein product is CASSQDHSRPGNQPQHF.